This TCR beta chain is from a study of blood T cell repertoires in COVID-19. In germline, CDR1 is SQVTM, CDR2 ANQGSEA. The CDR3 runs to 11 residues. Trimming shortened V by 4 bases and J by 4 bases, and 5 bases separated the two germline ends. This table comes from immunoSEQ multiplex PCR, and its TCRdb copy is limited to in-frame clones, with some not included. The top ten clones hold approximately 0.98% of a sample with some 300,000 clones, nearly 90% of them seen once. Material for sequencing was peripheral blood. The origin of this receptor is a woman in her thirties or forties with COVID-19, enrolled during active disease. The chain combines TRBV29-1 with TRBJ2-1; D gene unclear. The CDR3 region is CSVAYYNEQFF. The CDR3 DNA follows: TGCAGCGTTGCCTATTACAATGAGCAGTTCTTC.